This TCR beta chain was profiled in a study of T cell responses to AZD1222 COVID-19 vaccine. Study-wide findings and caveats: Spike was spanned by vaccine-associated CD4 TCRs, with dominance at 160-218 and 743-854. The sample set comprised mostly white British donors with more females, and clonal diversity was possibly underestimated.

This CDR3 spans 16 amino acids. The trim removed 6 bases at V and 0 bases at J, leaving 5 bases unmatched. CDR1 is MNHEY, CDR2 SMNVEV, per germline (reference sequence). This clone appeared once. Its antigen is unidentified. Profiled with immunoSEQ multiplex PCR; TCRdb holds only in-frame clones, not every one. The data contain 110,000 to 150,000 clones, around 90% of them seen just once; the ten biggest clones take up less than 2%. Second doses at about 4 or about 12 weeks were pooled. Sequencing used peripheral blood, obtained 28 days after the second AZD1222 dose. This sequence originates from an adult who received the AZD1222 COVID-19 vaccine. This chain joins TRBV27 and TRBJ2-6; TRBD1 aligns across 7 bases. The CDR3 loop is CASSPTGSSGANVLTF. CDR3 sequence (DNA): TGTGCCAGCAGCCCGACAGGGAGCTCTGGGGCCAACGTCCTGACTTTC.